The T cell receptor (beta chain) under discussion was sequenced for a study of T cells after yellow fever vaccination. Study outcomes and limitations: High-abundance clonotypes from the bulk population could contaminate FACS-sorted repertoires.

This clonotype was detected many times. Its specificity is unknown. In TCRdb, the 5' RACE reads were re-called with MiXCR into one record per CDR3 protein. The data show 200,000 to 300,000 distinct CDR3 sequences, approximately 3.5% seen once. Germline V gene data show CDR1 as SGHRS and CDR2 as YFSETQ. V shed 0 bases and J shed 3 bases, with 13 bases lying between them. The CDR3 length is 15 residues. The chain links TRBV5-1 to TRBJ2-7; TRBD1 or TRBD2 may be the D gene (5 bases each). This TCR came from a man aged 18 to 29 who received the YFV17D yellow fever vaccine. Specimen: PBMCs, collected 15 days after the yellow fever booster vaccination. CDR3 bases: TGCGCCAGCAGCTTGGTTGTCCGGGACGGCTACGAGCAGTACTTC. Protein product: CASSLVVRDGYEQYF.